A single sample is the source of the 28 T cell receptor beta chains below, sequenced in a study of T cell responses to AZD1222 COVID-19 vaccine. Using immunoSEQ multiplex PCR, the repertoire was profiled, and TCRdb retains in-frame clones only, with some absent. The table includes 99,000 or so clones, roughly nine tenths detected once. The sample was peripheral blood, taken 28 days after the second AZD1222 dose. The receptors come from an adult who received the AZD1222 COVID-19 vaccine.

J is TRBJ2-7 and V is TRBV2; the D gene is possibly TRBD2 (6 bases). There are 14 residues in the CDR3. CDR1 is SNHLY, CDR2 FYNNEI, per germline. The ends were cut back, 7 bases at V and 1 base at J, with 14 bases in the middle. CDR3: CASKESSESYEQYF. The DNA of the CDR3 is TGTGCCAGCAAGGAGTCTAGCGAGTCCTACGAGCAGTACTTC.

V usage is TRBV7-8 and J usage is TRBJ2-7; D is unclear. Trimming took 5 bases from V and 1 from J, leaving 9 bases between them. Per the germline V gene, CDR1 is SGHVS and CDR2 is FQNEAQ. This CDR3 is built from 13 residues. CDR3 protein: CASSRIGSYEQYF. The CDR3 nucleotides read TGTGCCAGCAGCCGGATCGGATCCTACGAGCAGTACTTC.

The V call is TRBV30, the J call TRBJ1-2; D call uncertain. The CDR3 is made up of 11 amino acids. Germline V gene data show CDR1 as GTSNPN and CDR2 as SVGIG (reference sequence). CDR3 nucleotide sequence: TGTGCAGCAACATTGCCCTATGGCTACACCTTC. This translates into CAATLPYGYTF. Full variable domain (missing parts from reference TRBV30 and TRBJ1-2): SQTIHQWPATLVQPVGSPLSLECTVEGTSNPNLYWYRQAAGRGLQLLFYSVGIGQISSEVPQNLSASRPQDRQFILSSKKLLLSDSGFYLCAATLPYGYTFGSGTRLTVV.

V usage is TRBV5-6 and J usage is TRBJ1-1; D remains ambiguous. CDR1 SGHDT and CDR2 YYEEEE come from the germline V gene. V was pared by 6 bases and J by 2 bases, with 17 bases between. The length of the CDR3 is 15 residues. The CDR3, as DNA: TGTGCCAGCACCTTATCTGGCCGGACTAACACTGAAGCTTTCTTT. Protein: CASTLSGRTNTEAFF.

This sequence joins TRBV9 and TRBJ2-1; 14 nucleotides agree with TRBD2. The J segment lost 10 bases and the V segment lost 4 bases, leaving 10 bases of the junction unmatched. The CDR3 sequence is 16 residues long. The germline CDR1 and CDR2 sequences are SGDLS and YYNGEE. The CDR3 bases are TGTGCCAGCAGCTCCCGACTAGCGGGAGGGGGAGGGGAGCAGTTCTTC. Encoded protein: CASSSRLAGGGGEQFF.

The chain links TRBV5-8 to TRBJ1-2; weak D call: TRBD1 (6 bases). CDR1 SGHTS and CDR2 YDEGEE come from the germline V gene. V gave up 5 bases and J gave up 4 bases, with 18 bases separating them. The CDR3 contains 15 residues. DNA of the CDR3: TGTGCCAGCAGTGGTTACTCCGGGACATCCTATGGCTACACCTTC. Translation: CASSGYSGTSYGYTF. The full variable domain, its missing parts supplied by reference TRBV5-8 and TRBJ1-2, is EAGVTQSPTHLIKTRGQQATLRCSPISGHTSVYWYQQALGLGLQFLLWYDEGEERNRGNFPPRFSGRQFPNYSSELNVNALELEDSALYLCASSGYSGTSYGYTFGSGTRLTVV.

The rearrangement uses TRBV20-1 and TRBJ2-7; D may be TRBD2 (6 bases). CDR1 DFQATT and CDR2 SNEGSKA come from the germline V gene (reference sequence). The germline V and J ends were trimmed by 3 bases and 1 base, with 13 bases remaining between them. This CDR3 is 14 amino acids long. The CDR3 bases are TGCAGTGCTAGTCCGGGACTTGCTTCCTACGAGCAGTACTTC. Translating gives CSASPGLASYEQYF.

This chain links TRBV3-1 (or the pseudogene TRBV3-2) with TRBJ2-7; 7 nucleotides agree with TRBD1. V lost 7 bases and J lost 0; bases outside the gene matches: 6. The CDR3 extends over 14 amino acids. Per germline, CDR1 LGHDT and CDR2 YNNKEL (reference sequence). The CDR3 DNA reads TGTGCCAGCAACAGGGGAGCGAGCTCCTACGAGCAGTACTTC. Protein sequence: CASNRGASSYEQYF.

The chain has TRBV4-1 and TRBJ2-7, with TRBD2 identical over 10 bases. The germline gives CDR1 MGHRA, CDR2 YSYEKL. The CDR3 is 15 residues long. The ends lost 1 base at V and 4 bases at J; junction bases unmatched: 4. The CDR3 DNA sequence: TGCGCCAGCAGCCAAGGGGGACTAGCGAGGTACGAGCAGTACTTC. Translated, it gives CASSQGGLARYEQYF.

The rearrangement links TRBV3-1 (or the pseudogene TRBV3-2) to TRBJ2-3; 14 bases agree with TRBD2. Germline CDR1 and CDR2: LGHDT and YNNKEL (reference sequence). The CDR3 sequence is 18 residues long. V was clipped by 2 bases and J by 4 bases; unmatched bases: 8. In nucleotides, the CDR3 is TGTGCCAGCAGCCAAAATCTTGGGACTAGCGGGAGTTCAGATACGCAGTATTTT. This translates into CASSQNLGTSGSSDTQYF.

The chain links TRBV3-1 (or the pseudogene TRBV3-2) to TRBJ2-3; no clear D. CDR1 and CDR2 from the germline V gene are LGHDT and YNNKEL (reference sequence). V dropped 4 bases and J dropped 1 base, with 3 bases sitting between them. CDR3 length equals 12 residues. CDR3 protein: CASSRGTDTQYF. CDR3 nucleotide sequence: TGTGCCAGCAGCCGCGGCACAGATACGCAGTATTTT.

V and J are TRBV2 and TRBJ2-1, with 10 bases identical to TRBD2. The germline V gene has CDR1 SNHLY and CDR2 FYNNEI. V lost 6 bases, J lost 3 bases, and 5 bases stayed unmatched. This CDR3 contains 15 residues. The CDR3 DNA is TGTGCCAGCAGCCTAGGACTAGCGGTCTACAATGAGCAGTTCTTC. Its protein product is CASSLGLAVYNEQFF.

The DNA of the CDR3 is TGTGCCAGCAAGGGCGAGGCGATCAGGACTGAAGCTTTCTTT. Translation: CASKGEAIRTEAFF. V and J are TRBV27 and TRBJ1-1, with no clear D. V was pared by 7 bases and J by 5 bases, with 17 bases between. This CDR3 region has 14 residues. CDR1 and CDR2 (germline): MNHEY, SMNVEV (reference sequence).

The table lists this clone with a count of one. The rearrangement uses TRBV28 and TRBJ1-5, with D hard to call. This CDR3 has 13 amino acids. V lost 2 bases and J 2 bases, leaving 4 bases between the germline ends. Germline-derived CDR1 and CDR2 are MDHEN and SYDVKM. The CDR3 nucleotides are TGTGCCAGCAGTTTAAAGCGCAATCAGCCCCAGCATTTT. Encoded protein: CASSLKRNQPQHF.

This sequence joins TRBV5-1 and TRBJ2-2, with a weak D call TRBD2 (5 bases). The germline CDR1 and CDR2 sequences are SGHRS and YFSETQ. The V gene lost 0 bases and the J gene lost 2 bases, with 11 bases spanning the gap. The CDR3 is made up of 16 amino acids. CDR3 nucleotides: TGCGCCAGCAGCTTGGGAGAGGGATTAAACACCGGGGAGCTGTTTTTT. Translating it yields CASSLGEGLNTGELFF. The entire variable domain, with the rest obtained from reference TRBV5-1 and TRBJ2-2, is as follows: KAGVTQTPRYLIKTRGQQVTLSCSPISGHRSVSWYQQTPGQGLQFLFEYFSETQRNKGNFPGRFSGRQFSNSRSEMNVSTLELGDSALYLCASSLGEGLNTGELFFGEGSRLTVL.

This clone has a handful of counts. Other DNA variants within this sample encode the same CDR3. The rearrangement joins TRBV5-1 to TRBJ2-2; D is ambiguous. This CDR3 region has 16 residues. Trimming stripped 2 bases from V and 5 bases from J, with 16 bases between. CDR1 is SGHRS, CDR2 YFSETQ, per germline. The CDR3 coding sequence is TGCGCCAGCAGCTTAAGTAGACACTTGGGAACCGGGGAGCTGTTTTTT. This sequence encodes CASSLSRHLGTGELFF.

The chain carries TRBV30 and TRBJ1-1; D possibly corresponds to TRBD1 (5 bases). This CDR3 contains 16 residues. Trimming removed 0 bases from V and 4 bases from J, with 18 bases in between. Germline assignment: CDR1 GTSNPN and CDR2 SVGIG (reference sequence). The CDR3 DNA sequence: TGTGCCTGGAGTGTAGTGTCAGGGCGACCTACCACTGAAGCTTTCTTT. This gives the protein CAWSVVSGRPTTEAFF.

This clone was seen more than once but under ten times. This chain connects TRBV7-2 to TRBJ2-7; 9 nucleotides match TRBD2. Germline V lookup: CDR1 SGHTA, CDR2 FQGNSA. The V and J ends lost 0 bases and 5 bases, in that order; junction bases with no gene match: 5. The CDR3 extends over 15 amino acids. The DNA for the CDR3 is TGTGCCAGCAGCTTAGCTAGCGGGAGCTTCAACGAGCAGTACTTC. The encoded protein is CASSLASGSFNEQYF.

The chain combines TRBV27 with TRBJ1-2; 7 positions agree with TRBD1. Germline values: CDR1 MNHEY, CDR2 SMNVEV (reference sequence). The CDR3 sequence is 16 residues long. Trimming removed 7 bases from V and 2 bases from J; junction bases left unmatched: 13. The CDR3 sequence: CASTTGANRGNYGYTF. In nucleotides, the CDR3 is TGTGCCAGCACCACCGGGGCTAACAGGGGCAACTATGGCTACACCTTC.

The count of this clone is one. The CDR3 region is CASGLGLAGANEQFF. In DNA, the CDR3 is TGTGCTAGTGGTTTGGGACTAGCGGGAGCTAATGAGCAGTTCTTC. The V call is TRBV12-5, the J call TRBJ2-1; 12 nucleotides agree with TRBD2. V dropped 1 base and J dropped 7; count of bases not matched to a gene: 2. CDR1 and CDR2 from the germline V gene are LGHNT and FRNRAP. The length of the CDR3 is 15 residues.

This chain uses TRBV12-5 with TRBJ1-6; no reliable D call. CDR3 length: 18 amino acids. The V end lost 2 bases, the J end lost 0 bases, and 14 bases lay between the germline ends. The V gene's germline CDR1 is LGHNT and CDR2 FRNRAP. CDR3 residues: CASGLPPPRNSYNSPLHF. CDR3 nucleotide sequence: TGTGCTAGTGGTTTGCCCCCCCCAAGGAACTCCTATAATTCACCCCTCCACTTT. The full variable domain, its missing parts supplied by reference TRBV12-5 and TRBJ1-6, is DARVTQTPRHKVTEMGQEVTMRCQPILGHNTVFWYRQTMMQGLELLAYFRNRAPLDDSGMPKDRFSAEMPDATLATLKIQPSEPRDSAVYFCASGLPPPRNSYNSPLHFGNGTRLTVT.

The genes are TRBV3-1 (or the pseudogene TRBV3-2) and TRBJ2-1, with D unclear. CDR1 is LGHDT and CDR2 is YNNKEL in the germline V gene (reference sequence). The CDR3 spans 14 residues. Trimming shortened V by 4 bases and J by 4 bases, and 11 bases separated the two germline ends. The CDR3 coding sequence is TGTGCCAGCAGCCTGGACCCCCTTTACAATGAGCAGTTCTTC. Its translation is CASSLDPLYNEQFF.

V and J are TRBV28 and TRBJ2-2; 8 nucleotides agree with TRBD2. Germline loops: CDR1 MDHEN, CDR2 SYDVKM. V was clipped by 3 bases and J by 0 bases; unmatched bases: 3. The CDR3 sequence is 16 residues long. The CDR3 region has the DNA TGTGCCAGCAGTTTGCTAGCGGGTGCGAACACCGGGGAGCTGTTTTTT. It codes for CASSLLAGANTGELFF.

The chain carries TRBV7-8 and TRBJ1-3; D is unclear. CDR1 is SGHVS, CDR2 FQNEAQ, per germline. The CDR3 sequence is 16 residues long. The V and J ends lost 4 bases and 1 base respectively, with 14 bases between them. CDR3 sequence (DNA): TGTGCCAGCAGCTCCCCCCTCATGGGATCTGGAAACACCATATATTTT. This sequence encodes CASSSPLMGSGNTIYF.

This clone was recorded once. The chain links TRBV2 to TRBJ1-5; perhaps TRBD1 as D (5 bases). Trimming stripped 5 bases from V and 2 bases from J, with 10 bases between. In germline, CDR1 is SNHLY, CDR2 FYNNEI. There are 14 residues in the CDR3. The CDR3: CASSLTVGNQPQHF. The CDR3 DNA follows: TGTGCCAGCAGTCTGACAGTTGGCAATCAGCCCCAGCATTTT.

The chain joins TRBV16 to TRBJ2-7; tentative D call: TRBD1 (6 bases). The germline CDR1 and CDR2 sequences are KGHSY and FQNENV. The germline V and J ends were trimmed by 2 bases and 3 bases, with 8 bases remaining between them. CDR3 length equals 13 residues. CDR3 sequence: CASSQGQNYEQYF. Here the CDR3 DNA reads TGTGCCAGCAGCCAAGGACAGAACTACGAGCAGTACTTC.

The chain carries TRBV28 and TRBJ2-7; no clear D. Germline CDR1 is MDHEN and CDR2 is SYDVKM. V was trimmed by 6 bases and J by 2 bases, leaving 17 bases between them. CDR3 length equals 15 residues. The CDR3 protein is CASSFDRTAAYEQYF. In nucleotides, the CDR3 is TGTGCCAGCAGCTTTGATAGGACCGCTGCCTACGAGCAGTACTTC.

The V gene is TRBV11-2, the J gene TRBJ2-7; D ambiguous. Germline loops: CDR1 SGHAT, CDR2 FQNNGV. V gave up 1 base and J gave up 1 base, with 5 bases separating them. The CDR3 contains 13 residues. The CDR3 region has the DNA TGTGCCAGCAGCTTAGGCAGATCCTACGAGCAGTACTTC. Its protein product is CASSLGRSYEQYF.